Following are 15 T cell receptor beta chains from one sample sequenced in a study of CD8 T cells in ankylosing spondylitis. TCRdb independently ran MiXCR on the 5' RACE reads; one entry per CDR3 protein. The repertoire has tens of thousands of distinct CDR3 sequences, 6.2% of them found once; the top ten carry roughly 5%. Input material: synovial fluid, either unsorted or a sorted T cell fraction (not recorded which). All receptors derive from a male donor with ankylosing spondylitis.

This clonotype occurred many times. The chain is built from TRBV12-3 or TRBV12-4 and TRBJ1-1; D is ambiguous. Trimming stripped 3 bases from V and 0 bases from J, with 8 bases between. This CDR3 is 14 amino acids long. CDR3 nucleotides: TGTGCCAGCAGTTTCTTCGGGTTGAACACTGAAGCTTTCTTT. Translation gives CASSFFGLNTEAFF.

This clonotype was picked up many times. This rearrangement joins TRBV11-3 to TRBJ2-1; 7 nucleotides align to TRBD2. Germline V gene lookup returns CDR1 SGHNT and CDR2 YENEEA. Trimming removed 1 base from V and 2 bases from J; junction bases left unmatched: 2. The CDR3 contains 15 residues. The CDR3 DNA follows: TGTGCCAGCAGCTTAGCGGGAGGACCCTACAATGAGCAGTTCTTC. It yields the protein CASSLAGGPYNEQFF.

This clonotype was observed at least ten times. The gene calls are TRBV20-1 and TRBJ2-1, with 14 bases fitting TRBD2. Trimming cost V 6 bases and J 2 bases; bases outside gene matches: 9. The CDR3 runs to 17 residues. Germline values: CDR1 DFQATT, CDR2 SNEGSKA (reference sequence). The CDR3 is CSASGGLAGETYNEQFF. CDR3 nucleotide sequence: TGCAGTGCAAGCGGGGGACTAGCGGGAGAGACCTACAATGAGCAGTTCTTC.

This clonotype was seen a handful of times. The chain combines TRBV5-1 with TRBJ2-3; D unclear. The CDR3 runs 16 residues. CDR1 is SGHRS and CDR2 is YFSETQ in the germline V gene. V was cut by 3 bases and J by 2 bases, with 16 bases left in between. The CDR3 reads CASSSILAGDTDTQYF. The CDR3 DNA follows: TGCGCCAGCAGCTCAATTCTGGCCGGAGACACAGATACGCAGTATTTT. The complete variable domain, with remaining parts taken from reference TRBV5-1 and TRBJ2-3, reads KAGVTQTPRYLIKTRGQQVTLSCSPISGHRSVSWYQQTPGQGLQFLFEYFSETQRNKGNFPGRFSGRQFSNSRSEMNVSTLELGDSALYLCASSSILAGDTDTQYFGPGTRLTVL.

This clonotype has at least ten counts. The CDR3 DNA sequence: TGTGCCAGCAGTCCTAGCGGGAGAGACCCAGATACGCAGTATTTT. Translated, it gives CASSPSGRDPDTQYF. The chain recombines TRBV12-3 or TRBV12-4 with TRBJ2-3, with 10 bases matching TRBD2. J was trimmed by 4 bases and V by 5 bases; bases with no gene match: 6. This CDR3 is 15 amino acids long.

This clonotype was detected ten times or more. This chain joins TRBV30 and TRBJ2-2; maybe TRBD1 (5 bases). The V end lost 4 bases, the J end lost 5 bases, and 14 bases lay between the germline ends. CDR1 is GTSNPN and CDR2 is SVGIG in the germline V gene (reference sequence). CDR3 size: 14 residues. The CDR3 coding sequence is TGTGCCTGGAACCCGGGCAGGGCAACCGGGGAGCTGTTTTTT. Its protein product is CAWNPGRATGELFF. Drawing the rest from reference TRBV30 and TRBJ2-2, the complete variable domain is SQTIHQWPATLVQPVGSPLSLECTVEGTSNPNLYWYRQAAGRGLQLLFYSVGIGQISSEVPQNLSASRPQDRQFILSSKKLLLSDSGFYLCAWNPGRATGELFFGEGSRLTVL.

This clonotype was picked up many times. The gene calls are TRBV20-1 and TRBJ2-3; no clear D gene. Per the germline V gene, CDR1 is DFQATT and CDR2 is SNEGSKA (reference sequence). The V gene lost 6 bases and the J gene lost 1 base, with 11 bases spanning the gap. This CDR3 contains 13 residues. Here the CDR3 reads CSAPPEGTDTQYF. CDR3 in DNA: TGCAGTGCCCCTCCCGAGGGCACAGATACGCAGTATTTT.

This clonotype was recorded many times. The V gene is TRBV6-5, the J gene TRBJ1-6, with 7 bases that match TRBD1. Germline values: CDR1 MNHEY, CDR2 SVGAGI. Germline trimming cut 2 bases from V and 5 bases from J; bases unmatched to any gene: 6. The CDR3 totals 16 residues. The chain's CDR3 is CASSYLGTAHNSPLHF. CDR3 sequence (DNA): TGTGCCAGCAGTTACCTCGGGACAGCTCATAATTCACCCCTCCACTTT.

In this sample, this clonotype turned up many times. The rearrangement links TRBV28 to TRBJ1-5; D is perhaps TRBD1 (5 bases). The CDR3 length is 14 residues. Germline V gene data show CDR1 as MDHEN and CDR2 as SYDVKM. The V end was cut by 3 bases, the J end by 7 bases, with 13 bases between. CDR3 sequence reads: CASSLSGGEQPQHF. The CDR3 region has the DNA TGTGCCAGCAGTTTGAGCGGGGGGGAACAGCCCCAGCATTTT.

The sample holds many counts of this clonotype. The CDR3 here is CASSLERAADTQYF. The CDR3 DNA sequence: TGCGCCAGCAGCTTAGAAAGAGCGGCAGATACGCAGTATTTT. The chain uses TRBV5-1 and TRBJ2-3; possible D gene TRBD2, 5 bases. Trimming removed 2 bases from V and 4 bases from J, with 11 bases in between. CDR3 length: 14 residues. Germline V gene data show CDR1 as SGHRS and CDR2 as YFSETQ.

This clonotype has more than one count but fewer than ten. This chain joins TRBV7-2 and TRBJ1-6, with D possibly TRBD1 on 5 matching bases. The germline gives CDR1 SGHTA, CDR2 FQGNSA. Between the trimmed V and J ends, which lost 4 bases and 14 bases, there was a span of 12 bases. CDR3 length equals 12 residues. The CDR3 sequence: CASSSPGEALHF. The CDR3 DNA reads as TGTGCCAGCAGCTCACCGGGGGAGGCCCTCCACTTT. Filled out from reference TRBV7-2 and TRBJ1-6, the complete variable domain reads GAGVSQSPSNKVTEKGKDVELRCDPISGHTALYWYRQSLGQGLEFLIYFQGNSAPDKSGLPSDRFSAERTGGSVSTLTIQRTQQEDSAVYLCASSSPGEALHFGNGTRLTVT.

The chain employs TRBV29-1 and TRBJ1-5; 7 bases map to TRBD1. The CDR3 has 16 amino acids. The J segment lost 5 bases and the V segment lost 6 bases, leaving 16 bases of the junction unmatched. Germline CDR1 reads SQVTM; CDR2 reads ANQGSEA. This CDR3 reads CSVTPGAGGRDQPQHF. In DNA form, the CDR3 reads TGCAGCGTCACCCCCGGGGCAGGGGGACGGGATCAGCCCCAGCATTTT.

This clonotype was found many times. The chain employs TRBV24-1 and TRBJ2-2; D unclear. Trimming took off 5 bases at V and 4 bases at J, with 13 bases between the two ends. The CDR3 runs to 15 residues. Germline assignment: CDR1 KGHDR and CDR2 SFDVKD. CDR3 sequence (DNA): TGTGCCACCAGTGGCTCGTGGGGTGGCACCGGGGAGCTGTTTTTT. Amino acids: CATSGSWGGTGELFF.

The chain employs TRBV5-1 and TRBJ2-1, with 11 bases lining up with TRBD2. Germline-derived CDR1 and CDR2 are SGHRS and YFSETQ. The ends lost 4 bases at V and 5 bases at J; junction bases unmatched: 8. The CDR3 is made up of 16 amino acids. This CDR3 is CASSTQLAGVNNEQFF. The CDR3 DNA reads as TGCGCCAGCAGCACCCAACTAGCGGGAGTCAACAATGAGCAGTTCTTC.

This clonotype has a count of ten or more. The chain recombines TRBV27 with TRBJ2-2, with TRBD2 as a possible D gene (5 bases). The V and J ends lost 0 bases and 5 bases respectively, with 25 bases between them. The CDR3 spans 20 residues. The germline CDR1 and CDR2 sequences are MNHEY and SMNVEV (reference sequence). DNA for the CDR3: TGTGCCAGCAGTTTATCATCCCCGCGTGGGATTTCGGGGTTTACCGGGGAGCTGTTTTTT. It yields the protein CASSLSSPRGISGFTGELFF.